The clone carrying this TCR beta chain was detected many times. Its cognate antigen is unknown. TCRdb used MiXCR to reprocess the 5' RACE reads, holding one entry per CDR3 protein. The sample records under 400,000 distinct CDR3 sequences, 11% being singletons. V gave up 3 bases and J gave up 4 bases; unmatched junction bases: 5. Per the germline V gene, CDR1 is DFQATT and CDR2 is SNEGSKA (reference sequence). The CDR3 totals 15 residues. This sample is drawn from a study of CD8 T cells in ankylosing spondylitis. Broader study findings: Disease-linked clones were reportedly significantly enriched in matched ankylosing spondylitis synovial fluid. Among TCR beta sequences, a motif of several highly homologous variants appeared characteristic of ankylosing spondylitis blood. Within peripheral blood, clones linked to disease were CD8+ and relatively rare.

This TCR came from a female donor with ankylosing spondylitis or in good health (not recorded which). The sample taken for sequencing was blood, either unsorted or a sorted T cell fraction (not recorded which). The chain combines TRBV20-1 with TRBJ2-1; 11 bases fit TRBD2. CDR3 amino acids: CSASPTSGTYNEQFF. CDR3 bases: TGCAGTGCTAGCCCGACTAGCGGGACTTACAATGAGCAGTTCTTC.